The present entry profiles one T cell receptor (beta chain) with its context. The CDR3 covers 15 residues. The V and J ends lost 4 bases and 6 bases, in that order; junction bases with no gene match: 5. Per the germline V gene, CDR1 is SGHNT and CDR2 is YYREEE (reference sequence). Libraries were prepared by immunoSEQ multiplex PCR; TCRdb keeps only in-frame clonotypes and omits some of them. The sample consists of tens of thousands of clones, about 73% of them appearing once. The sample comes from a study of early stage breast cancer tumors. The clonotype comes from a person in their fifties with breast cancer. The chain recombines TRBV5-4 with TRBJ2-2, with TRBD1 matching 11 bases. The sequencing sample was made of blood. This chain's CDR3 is CASSGTGGKPGELFF. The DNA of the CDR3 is TGTGCCAGCAGCGGGACAGGGGGTAAACCCGGGGAGCTGTTTTTT. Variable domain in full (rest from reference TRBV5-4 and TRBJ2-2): ETGVTQSPTHLIKTRGQQVTLRCSSQSGHNTVSWYQQALGQGPQFIFQYYREEENGRGNFPPRFSGLQFPNYSSELNVNALELDDSALYLCASSGTGGKPGELFFGEGSRLTVL.